The 28 T cell receptor beta chains given below trace back to one sample, sequenced in a study of cytomegalovirus exposure and HLA in healthy donors. Vbeta (60) and Jbeta (13) primers were used in the PCR. Method: immunoSEQ multiplex PCR; TCRdb's copy keeps in-frame clones and lacks some. The sample holds about 160,000 clones, more than 65% seen once. The sample taken for sequencing was PBMCs. Receptors were obtained from a man aged 25 to 40 in good health and CMV-seronegative.

The chain carries TRBV28 and TRBJ1-2; no clear D. The CDR3 is made up of 14 amino acids. Germline loops: CDR1 MDHEN, CDR2 SYDVKM. V shed 1 base and J shed 7 bases, with 13 bases lying between them. The CDR3 is CASSLSTWVRGYTF. The CDR3 nucleotides read TGTGCCAGCAGTTTATCGACATGGGTCCGTGGCTACACCTTC.

The chain employs TRBV9 and TRBJ2-1, with 7 bases identical to TRBD1. The CDR3 length is 14 residues. Germline V gene data show CDR1 as SGDLS and CDR2 as YYNGEE. Losses at the gene ends were 0 bases for V and 9 bases for J; bases not matched to a gene: 6. CDR3 nucleotide sequence: TGTGCCAGCAGCGTAGACAGGGGAGATCGTGAGCAGTTCTTC. As protein: CASSVDRGDREQFF.

The chain links TRBV30 to TRBJ2-7, with D unresolved. Trimming stripped 3 bases from V and 7 bases from J, with 7 bases between. Germline V gives CDR1 GTSNPN, CDR2 SVGIG (reference sequence). This CDR3 is 10 amino acids long. The CDR3 region is CAWRASEQYF. The CDR3 nucleotides are TGTGCCTGGAGGGCCTCTGAGCAGTACTTC.

The V and J genes are TRBV5-1 and TRBJ1-1; weak D call: TRBD1 (6 bases). The CDR3 sequence is 16 residues long. Trimming shortened V by 3 bases and J by 2 bases, and 17 bases separated the two germline ends. Germline CDR1 and CDR2: SGHRS and YFSETQ. CDR3 sequence: CASSSLNRVLNTEAFF. CDR3 coding DNA: TGCGCCAGCAGCTCTCTAAACAGGGTACTTAACACTGAAGCTTTCTTT. Using reference TRBV5-1 and TRBJ1-1 for the parts outside the CDR3, the full variable domain is KAGVTQTPRYLIKTRGQQVTLSCSPISGHRSVSWYQQTPGQGLQFLFEYFSETQRNKGNFPGRFSGRQFSNSRSEMNVSTLELGDSALYLCASSSLNRVLNTEAFFGQGTRLTVV.

The genes are TRBV29-1 and TRBJ2-5, with D uncertain. The J call may be incorrect, as the DNA end agrees better with TRBJ2-7. The germline V gene has CDR1 SQVTM and CDR2 ANQGSEA. CDR3 length: 13 residues. The chain's CDR3 is CSVLQPDSYEQYF. The CDR3, as DNA: TGCAGCGTCCTACAGCCAGATTCCTACGAGCAGTACTTC.

The V and J genes are TRBV29-1 and TRBJ2-7, with D maybe TRBD2 (6 bases). Between the trimmed V and J ends, which lost 6 bases and 3 bases, there was a span of 15 bases. Germline V lookup: CDR1 SQVTM, CDR2 ANQGSEA. The CDR3 sequence is 13 residues long. DNA of the CDR3: TGCAGCGTCACGCCGCGCGGGGACTACGAGCAGTACTTC. Translating gives CSVTPRGDYEQYF.

This clone was counted a single time. V and J are TRBV2 and TRBJ2-7; 7 bases are shared with TRBD1. Germline values: CDR1 SNHLY, CDR2 FYNNEI. The length of the CDR3 is 16 residues. Losses at the gene ends were 7 bases for V and 4 bases for J; bases not matched to a gene: 16. This chain's CDR3 is CASKRAGTEVIYEQYF. The CDR3 coding sequence is TGTGCCAGCAAAAGGGCCGGGACAGAAGTAATTTACGAGCAGTACTTC.

This chain connects TRBV5-4 to TRBJ1-1, with D unclear. The germline V gene encodes CDR1 SGHNT and CDR2 YYREEE (reference sequence). The CDR3 sequence is 13 residues long. Trimming took 4 bases from V and 8 from J, leaving 15 bases between them. The CDR3 region is CASSRPSGREAFF. The CDR3 region has the DNA TGTGCCAGCAGCAGGCCTTCAGGCAGGGAAGCTTTCTTT.

The J gene is TRBJ1-6, the V gene TRBV7-6; 7 bases align to TRBD1. The ends lost 1 base at V and 8 bases at J; junction bases unmatched: 5. The CDR3 spans 15 residues. Looked up from germline, CDR1 is SGHVS and CDR2 is FNYEAQ. The CDR3 DNA reads as TGTGCCAGCAGCTTAGGACAGGGTAGTGATTCACCCCTCCACTTT. It specifies CASSLGQGSDSPLHF.

This clone was seen more than once but under ten times. The V gene is TRBV6-5, the J gene TRBJ2-5; 8 nucleotides match TRBD1. The V segment lost 2 bases and the J segment 1 base; nucleotides outside the gene matches: 3. CDR3 length equals 15 residues. CDR1 and CDR2 from the germline V gene are MNHEY and SVGAGI. The CDR3 sequence: CASSYKGQGQETQYF. The CDR3 nucleotides are TGTGCCAGCAGTTACAAAGGACAGGGCCAAGAGACCCAGTACTTC.

The chain recombines TRBV27 with TRBJ1-3, with TRBD1 matching over 7 bases. CDR1 is MNHEY, CDR2 SMNVEV, per germline (reference sequence). The trim removed 6 bases at V and 0 bases at J, leaving 5 bases unmatched. The CDR3 extends over 15 amino acids. The CDR3 DNA sequence: TGTGCCAGCAGACCTGACAGGGACTCTGGAAACACCATATATTTT. This sequence encodes CASRPDRDSGNTIYF.

The chain is built from TRBV28 and TRBJ2-5; possible D gene TRBD1, 5 bases. Germline CDR1 MDHEN, CDR2 SYDVKM. This CDR3 region has 16 residues. This chain's CDR3 is CDLAKGPGGFQETQYF. CDR3 nucleotide sequence: TGTGACTTAGCTAAGGGGCCCGGCGGATTCCAAGAGACCCAGTACTTC.

CDR3 DNA sequence: TGTGCCAGCAGTTACTTAGGGGACACTGAAGCTTTCTTT. Protein: CASSYLGDTEAFF. V and J are TRBV6-5 and TRBJ1-1; possible D gene TRBD1, 5 bases. The CDR3 is 13 amino acids. Germline CDR1 is MNHEY and CDR2 is SVGAGI. V lost 1 base, J lost 3 bases, and 6 bases lay in between.

The chain has TRBV30 and TRBJ2-5; TRBD2 matches 7 bases. Germline assignment: CDR1 GTSNPN and CDR2 SVGIG (reference sequence). This CDR3 spans 14 amino acids. With V trimmed by 3 bases and J by 5 bases, 9 bases remained unmatched. This chain's CDR3 is CAWSGTTMEETQYF. CDR3 sequence (DNA): TGTGCCTGGAGCGGGACTACCATGGAGGAGACCCAGTACTTC.

The chain recombines TRBV4-3 with TRBJ2-1, with 8 positions matching TRBD1. Germline-derived CDR1 and CDR2 are LGHNA and YSLEER. CDR3 length equals 15 residues. V was clipped by 1 base and J by 2 bases; unmatched bases: 1. The CDR3 reads CASSQGTGTYNEQFF. Here the CDR3 DNA reads TGCGCCAGCAGCCAAGGGACAGGGACCTACAATGAGCAGTTCTTC.

The chain is built from TRBV13 and TRBJ2-1; D gene unclear. CDR1 is PRHDT and CDR2 is FYEKMQ in the germline V gene (reference sequence). The V end lost 4 bases, the J end lost 0 bases, and 10 bases lay between the germline ends. This CDR3 is built from 15 residues. The CDR3 is CASSSRSFSYNEQFF. In nucleotides, the CDR3 is TGTGCCAGCAGCTCCCGTTCTTTCTCCTACAATGAGCAGTTCTTC.

The chain carries TRBV7-9 and TRBJ2-2; 7 bases are shared with TRBD1. The CDR3 runs 18 residues. V lost 0 bases, J lost 3 bases, and 10 bases stayed unmatched. The V gene's germline CDR1 is SEHNR and CDR2 FQNEAQ (reference sequence). CDR3 sequence reads: CASSLAGEDRADTGELFF. Here the CDR3 DNA reads TGTGCCAGCAGCTTAGCGGGTGAAGACAGGGCCGACACCGGGGAGCTGTTTTTT.

The genes are TRBV27 and TRBJ1-2; perhaps TRBD1 as D (6 bases). The CDR3 contains 18 residues. Germline V gene lookup returns CDR1 MNHEY and CDR2 SMNVEV (reference sequence). V gave up 3 bases and J gave up 2 bases, with 22 bases separating them. The CDR3 loop reads CASSFTAPPQDRNYGYTF. The CDR3 DNA reads TGTGCCAGCAGTTTTACCGCCCCACCCCAAGACAGGAACTATGGCTACACCTTC.

The V and J genes are TRBV7-2 and TRBJ2-7, with 9 bases matching TRBD1. V lost 5 bases and J lost 2; bases outside the gene matches: 4. Germline V gene sequence: CDR1 SGHTA, CDR2 FQGNSA. This CDR3 is 14 amino acids long. CDR3 region: CASSAYRGPYEQYF. The CDR3 coding sequence is TGTGCCAGCAGCGCATACAGGGGGCCCTACGAGCAGTACTTC. The entire variable domain, with the rest obtained from reference TRBV7-2 and TRBJ2-7, is as follows: GAGVSQSPSNKVTEKGKDVELRCDPISGHTALYWYRQSLGQGLEFLIYFQGNSAPDKSGLPSDRFSAERTGGSVSTLTIQRTQQEDSAVYLCASSAYRGPYEQYFGPGTRLTVT.

V and J are TRBV30 and TRBJ2-7, with 8 bases lining up with TRBD2. CDR3 length: 13 residues. Per the germline V gene, CDR1 is GTSNPN and CDR2 is SVGIG (reference sequence). The CDR3 reads CAVTSGGSYEQYF. The CDR3 bases are TGTGCGGTTACTAGCGGCGGCTCCTACGAGCAGTACTTC.

This chain connects TRBV6-4 to TRBJ2-1; a possible D gene is TRBD2 (6 bases). Trimming cost V 6 bases and J 3 bases, with 24 bases left between them. This CDR3 comprises 18 residues. Germline V lookup: CDR1 MRHNA, CDR2 SNTAGT. For the CDR3, the DNA is TGTGCCAGCAGGGCCTGGTTTAATAGCGGACAATACTACAATGAGCAGTTCTTC. Encoded protein: CASRAWFNSGQYYNEQFF.

The V gene is TRBV4-3, the J gene TRBJ2-1; 11 bases map to TRBD2. CDR3 length: 16 residues. Germline trimming cut 1 base from V and 9 bases from J; bases unmatched to any gene: 8. Germline lookup yields CDR1 LGHNA and CDR2 YSLEER. The CDR3 DNA reads as TGCGCCAGCAGCCAAGCACTAGCGGGAGACGGGATTGAGCAGTTCTTC. Its protein is CASSQALAGDGIEQFF.

This CDR3 reads CASSLLAVDEQYF. The DNA for the CDR3 is TGCGCCAGCAGCCTACTAGCGGTGGACGAGCAGTACTTC. The rearrangement uses TRBV5-1 and TRBJ2-7, with 8 bases that match TRBD2. After removal of 4 bases from V and 5 bases from J, the junction contained 5 bases not matched to a gene. The CDR3 has 13 residues. CDR1 and CDR2 (germline): SGHRS, YFSETQ.

This rearrangement joins TRBV13 to TRBJ2-1; D may be TRBD1 (5 bases). Looked up from germline, CDR1 is PRHDT and CDR2 is FYEKMQ (reference sequence). The CDR3 length is 17 residues. V lost 5 bases, J lost 2 bases, and 19 bases lay in between. CDR3 bases: TGTGCCAGCAGCAGATTAGTAGGACACCAGGCCTACAATGAGCAGTTCTTC. Translation: CASSRLVGHQAYNEQFF.

V gene TRBV7-9 combines with J gene TRBJ2-5; 7 bases agree with TRBD1. The end of the DNA is better explained by TRBJ2-7, so the J call may be wrong. Germline loops: CDR1 SEHNR, CDR2 FQNEAQ (reference sequence). The CDR3 is made up of 13 amino acids. CDR3 DNA sequence: TGTGCCACAGAGTTACAGGGGCTGGGCGAGCAGTACTTC. Translated, it gives CATELQGLGEQYF.

In DNA, the CDR3 is TGTGCCAGCAGCCCGAGTTACTCCTATAATTCACCCCTCCACTTT. It encodes CASSPSYSYNSPLHF. The chain joins TRBV5-6 to TRBJ1-6; D is unresolved. V was trimmed by 4 bases and J by 0 bases, leaving 8 bases between them. The germline V gene has CDR1 SGHDT and CDR2 YYEEEE. This CDR3 is built from 15 residues.

The chain links TRBV10-3 to TRBJ2-7, with 7 bases that match TRBD1. J was trimmed by 2 bases and V by 4 bases; bases with no gene match: 5. The germline CDR1 and CDR2 sequences are ENHRY and SYGVKD. This CDR3 has 14 amino acids. CDR3 region: CAISVQGPAYEQYF. CDR3 bases: TGTGCCATCAGTGTACAGGGGCCCGCCTACGAGCAGTACTTC.

V is TRBV2 and J is TRBJ1-6; 8 bases are a match to TRBD1. The germline V gene has CDR1 SNHLY and CDR2 FYNNEI. This CDR3 comprises 15 residues. The trim removed 2 bases at V and 8 bases at J, leaving 5 bases unmatched. Written as DNA, the CDR3 is TGTGCCAGCAGTGAATACAGGGGGGGGTATTCACCCCTCCACTTT. Translated: CASSEYRGGYSPLHF. Full variable domain (missing parts from reference TRBV2 and TRBJ1-6): EPEVTQTPSHQVTQMGQEVILRCVPISNHLYFYWYRQILGQKVEFLVSFYNNEISEKSEIFDDQFSVERPDGSNFTLKIRSTKLEDSAMYFCASSEYRGGYSPLHFGNGTRLTVT.